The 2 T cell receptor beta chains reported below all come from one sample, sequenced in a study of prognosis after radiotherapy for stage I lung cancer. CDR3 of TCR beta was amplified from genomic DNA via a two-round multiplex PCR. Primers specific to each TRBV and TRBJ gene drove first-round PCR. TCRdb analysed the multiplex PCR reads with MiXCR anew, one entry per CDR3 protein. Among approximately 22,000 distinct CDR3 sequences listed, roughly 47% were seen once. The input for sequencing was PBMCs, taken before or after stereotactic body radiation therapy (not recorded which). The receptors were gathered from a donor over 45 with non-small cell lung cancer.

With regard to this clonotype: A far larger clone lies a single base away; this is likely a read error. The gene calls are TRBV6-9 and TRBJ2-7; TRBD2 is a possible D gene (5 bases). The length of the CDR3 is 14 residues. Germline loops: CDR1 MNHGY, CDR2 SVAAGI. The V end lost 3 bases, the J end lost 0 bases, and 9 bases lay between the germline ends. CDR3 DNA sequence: TGTGCCAGCAGTTACCAGCGGCTCTCCTACGAGCAGTACTTC. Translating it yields CASSYQRLSYEQYF.

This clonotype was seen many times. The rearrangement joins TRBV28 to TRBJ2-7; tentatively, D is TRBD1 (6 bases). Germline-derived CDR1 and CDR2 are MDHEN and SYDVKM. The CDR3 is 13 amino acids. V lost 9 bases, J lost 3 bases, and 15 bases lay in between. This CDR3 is CASTGSNIYEQYF. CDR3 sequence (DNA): TGTGCCAGTACAGGGAGCAATATCTACGAGCAGTACTTC.